This note documents a single TCR beta chain sequence. What it binds is not known. This specimen comes from a study of T cell repertoires in cytomegalovirus infection. The wider study: CMV epitopes used comprised recently identified HLA-C-restricted ones and well-studied HLA-B-restricted ones. It can be stated that public TCR beta signatures indicated CMV infection as well as a matching HLA type.

Germline V gene lookup returns CDR1 MGHDK and CDR2 SYGVNS. The CDR3 sequence is 15 residues long. Trimming pared 2 bases from V and 4 bases from J, leaving 13 bases between. In TCRdb, the reads were re-called with MiXCR into one record per CDR3 protein. The sample carries some 700,000 distinct CDR3 sequences, 30% to 35% recorded once. General observations from the study: Ex vivo responses were dominated by HLA-C-restricted CMV-specific TCR beta clonotypes. Identification of carriers of CMV plus the relevant HLA was achieved through cumulative public TCR beta family frequency.

This chain connects TRBV25-1 to TRBJ2-3; possible D gene TRBD1, 6 bases. The source is a human donor in good health (CMV status not recorded). Some clones in this sample may be carry-over from other donors' samples. The specimen comprised cultured PBMCs, sampled from culture after CMV antigen stimulation. The CDR3: CASSEPRGTADTQYF. In DNA, the CDR3 is TGTGCCAGCAGTGAACCTAGGGGGACCGCAGATACGCAGTATTTT.